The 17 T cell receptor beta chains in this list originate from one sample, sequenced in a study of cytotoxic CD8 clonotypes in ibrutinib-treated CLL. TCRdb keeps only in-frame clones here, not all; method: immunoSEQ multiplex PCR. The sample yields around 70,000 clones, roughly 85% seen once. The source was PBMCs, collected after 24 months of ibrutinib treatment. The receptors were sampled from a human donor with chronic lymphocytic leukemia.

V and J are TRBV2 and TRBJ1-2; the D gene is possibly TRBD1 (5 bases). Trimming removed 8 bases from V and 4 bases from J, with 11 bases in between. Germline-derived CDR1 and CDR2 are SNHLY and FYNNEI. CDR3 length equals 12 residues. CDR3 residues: CASATGGYGYTF. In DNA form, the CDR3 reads TGTGCCAGCGCTACGGGGGGCTATGGCTACACCTTC.

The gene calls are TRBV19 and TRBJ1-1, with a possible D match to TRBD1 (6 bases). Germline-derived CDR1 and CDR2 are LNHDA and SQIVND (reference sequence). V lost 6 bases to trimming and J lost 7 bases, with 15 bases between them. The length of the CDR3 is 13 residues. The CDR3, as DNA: TGTGCCAGTAGGATACAGGGCATGCGTGAAGCTTTCTTT. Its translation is CASRIQGMREAFF.

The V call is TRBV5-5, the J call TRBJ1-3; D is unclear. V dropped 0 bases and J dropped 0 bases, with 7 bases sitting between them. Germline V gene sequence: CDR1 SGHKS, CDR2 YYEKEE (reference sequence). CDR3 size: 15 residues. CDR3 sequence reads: CASSLVAASGNTIYF. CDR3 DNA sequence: TGTGCCAGCAGCTTGGTCGCGGCCTCTGGAAACACCATATATTTT.

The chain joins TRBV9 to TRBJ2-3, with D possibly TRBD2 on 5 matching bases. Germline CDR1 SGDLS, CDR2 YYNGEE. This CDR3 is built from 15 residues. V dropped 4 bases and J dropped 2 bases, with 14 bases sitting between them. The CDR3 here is CASSRSRDTTDTQYF. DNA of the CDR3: TGTGCCAGCAGCCGTAGCCGGGATACCACAGATACGCAGTATTTT.

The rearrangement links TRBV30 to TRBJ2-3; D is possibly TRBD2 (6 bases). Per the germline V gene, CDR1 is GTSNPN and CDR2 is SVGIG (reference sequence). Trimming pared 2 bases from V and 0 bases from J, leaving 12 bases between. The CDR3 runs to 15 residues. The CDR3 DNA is TGTGCCTGGAGTCCAATGGGGACTAGCACAGATACGCAGTATTTT. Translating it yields CAWSPMGTSTDTQYF.

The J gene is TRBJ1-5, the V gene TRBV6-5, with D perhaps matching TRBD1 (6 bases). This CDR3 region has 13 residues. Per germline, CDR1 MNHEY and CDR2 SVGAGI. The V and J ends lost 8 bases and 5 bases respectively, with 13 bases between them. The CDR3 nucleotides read TGTGCCAGCGCCCGGGACAATTATCAGCCCCAGCATTTT. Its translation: CASARDNYQPQHF.

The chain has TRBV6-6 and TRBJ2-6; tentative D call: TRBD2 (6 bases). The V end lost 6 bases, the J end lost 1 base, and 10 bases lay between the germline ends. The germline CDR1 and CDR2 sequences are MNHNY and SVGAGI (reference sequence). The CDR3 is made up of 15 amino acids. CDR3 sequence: CASRMTSSGANVLTF. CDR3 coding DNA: TGTGCCAGCAGGATGACTAGTTCTGGGGCCAACGTCCTGACTTTC.

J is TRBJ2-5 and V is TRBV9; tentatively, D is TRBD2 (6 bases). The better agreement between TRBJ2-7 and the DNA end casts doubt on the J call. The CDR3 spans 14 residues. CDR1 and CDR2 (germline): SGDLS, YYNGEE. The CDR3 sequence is CASSGREFPYEQYF. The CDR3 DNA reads TGTGCCAGCAGCGGCCGGGAGTTTCCCTACGAGCAGTACTTC.

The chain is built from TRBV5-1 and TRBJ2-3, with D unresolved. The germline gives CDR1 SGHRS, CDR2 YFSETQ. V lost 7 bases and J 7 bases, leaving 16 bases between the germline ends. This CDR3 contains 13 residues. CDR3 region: CASQDGPLNTQYF. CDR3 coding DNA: TGCGCCAGCCAGGATGGCCCTCTTAATACGCAGTATTTT.

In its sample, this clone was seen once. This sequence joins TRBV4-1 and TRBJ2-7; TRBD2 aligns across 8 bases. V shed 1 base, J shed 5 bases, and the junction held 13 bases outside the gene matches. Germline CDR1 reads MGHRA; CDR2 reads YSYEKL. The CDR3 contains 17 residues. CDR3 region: CASSQAVRGTSIHEQYF. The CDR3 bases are TGCGCCAGCAGCCAAGCGGTCCGGGGGACTAGTATCCACGAGCAGTACTTC.

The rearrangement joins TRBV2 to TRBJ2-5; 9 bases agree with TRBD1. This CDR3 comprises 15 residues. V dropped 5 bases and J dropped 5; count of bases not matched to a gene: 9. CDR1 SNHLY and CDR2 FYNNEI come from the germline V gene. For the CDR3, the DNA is TGTGCCAGCAGTTCAACAGGGGGCACTCATGAGACCCAGTACTTC. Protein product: CASSSTGGTHETQYF. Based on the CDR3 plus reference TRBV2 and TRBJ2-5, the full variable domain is EPEVTQTPSHQVTQMGQEVILRCVPISNHLYFYWYRQILGQKVEFLVSFYNNEISEKSEIFDDQFSVERPDGSNFTLKIRSTKLEDSAMYFCASSSTGGTHETQYFGPGTRLLVL.

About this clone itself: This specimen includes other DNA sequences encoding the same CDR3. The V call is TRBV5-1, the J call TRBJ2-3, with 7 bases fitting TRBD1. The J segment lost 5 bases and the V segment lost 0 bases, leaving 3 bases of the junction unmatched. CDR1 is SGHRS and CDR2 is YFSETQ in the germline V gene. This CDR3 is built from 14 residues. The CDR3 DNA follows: TGCGCCAGCAGCTTGGACAGGGGTCAAGATACGCAGTATTTT. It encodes CASSLDRGQDTQYF.

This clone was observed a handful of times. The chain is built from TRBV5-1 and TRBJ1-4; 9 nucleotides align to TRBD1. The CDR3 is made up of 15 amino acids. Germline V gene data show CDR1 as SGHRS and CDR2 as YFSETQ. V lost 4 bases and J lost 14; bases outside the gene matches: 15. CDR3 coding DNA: TGCGCCAGCAGCCTTTCCGGGACAGGGCCAACGGGGCTGTTTTTT. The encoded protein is CASSLSGTGPTGLFF.

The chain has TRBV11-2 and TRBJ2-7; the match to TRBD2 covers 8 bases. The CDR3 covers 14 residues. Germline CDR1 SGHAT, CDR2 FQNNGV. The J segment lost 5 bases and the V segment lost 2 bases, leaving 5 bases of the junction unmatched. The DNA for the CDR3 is TGTGCCAGCAGCTTACAAGCGGGAGCCAACGAGCAGTACTTC. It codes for CASSLQAGANEQYF.

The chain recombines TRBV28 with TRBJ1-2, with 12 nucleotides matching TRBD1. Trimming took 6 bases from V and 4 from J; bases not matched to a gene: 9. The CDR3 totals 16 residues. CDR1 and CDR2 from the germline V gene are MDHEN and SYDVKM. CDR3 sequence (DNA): TGTGCCAGCAGACCTCCGGGACAGGGGGCGGTCTATGGCTACACCTTC. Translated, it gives CASRPPGQGAVYGYTF.

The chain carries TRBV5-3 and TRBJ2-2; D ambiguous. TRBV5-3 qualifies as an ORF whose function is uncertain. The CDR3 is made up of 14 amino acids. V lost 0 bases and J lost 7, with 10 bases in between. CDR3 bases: TGTGCCAGAAGCTTGGTTCAGGTCCTCGGGGAGCTGTTTTTT. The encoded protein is CARSLVQVLGELFF.

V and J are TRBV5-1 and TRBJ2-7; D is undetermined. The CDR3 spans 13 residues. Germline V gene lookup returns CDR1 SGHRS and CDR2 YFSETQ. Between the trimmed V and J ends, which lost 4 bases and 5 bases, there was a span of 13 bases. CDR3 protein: CASSQNGVHEQYF. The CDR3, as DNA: TGCGCCAGCAGCCAGAATGGGGTACACGAGCAGTACTTC.